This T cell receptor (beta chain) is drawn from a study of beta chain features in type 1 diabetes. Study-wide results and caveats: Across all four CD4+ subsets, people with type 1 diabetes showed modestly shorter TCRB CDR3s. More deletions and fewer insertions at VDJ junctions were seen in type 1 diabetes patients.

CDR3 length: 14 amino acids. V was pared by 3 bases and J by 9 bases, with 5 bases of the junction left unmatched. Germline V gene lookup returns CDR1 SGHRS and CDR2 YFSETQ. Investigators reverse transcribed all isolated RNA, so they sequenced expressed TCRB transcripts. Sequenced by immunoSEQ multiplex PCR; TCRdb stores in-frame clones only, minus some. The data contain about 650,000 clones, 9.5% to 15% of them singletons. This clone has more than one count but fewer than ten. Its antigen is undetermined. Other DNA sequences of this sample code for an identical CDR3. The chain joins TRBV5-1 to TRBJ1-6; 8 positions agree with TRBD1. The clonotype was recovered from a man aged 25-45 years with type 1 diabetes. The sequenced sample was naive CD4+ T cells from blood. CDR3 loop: CASSSGTGGSPLHF. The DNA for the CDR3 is TGCGCCAGCAGCTCCGGGACAGGTGGTTCACCCCTCCACTTT. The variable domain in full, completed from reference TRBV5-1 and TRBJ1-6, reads KAGVTQTPRYLIKTRGQQVTLSCSPISGHRSVSWYQQTPGQGLQFLFEYFSETQRNKGNFPGRFSGRQFSNSRSEMNVSTLELGDSALYLCASSSGTGGSPLHFGNGTRLTVT.